This TCR beta chain comes out of a study of spatial heterogeneity in lung cancer. Trimming removed 2 bases at V and 6 bases at J, with 13 bases between. CDR1 and CDR2 from the germline V gene are SGHRS and YFSETQ. The CDR3 is made up of 14 amino acids. One entry per CDR3 protein results from TCRdb running MiXCR on the 5' RACE reads. The sample has just over 400 distinct CDR3 sequences; 25% to 30% are singletons. Specified time point: blood at routine non-recurrence follow-up after resection. This clonotype has only a few counts. A library made for alpha chains picked up this beta chain off target, so its size means little.

The specimen was PBMCs, collected at follow-up. This TCR came from a male donor with early-stage non-small cell lung cancer. This chain joins TRBV5-1 and TRBJ2-3; D might be TRBD1 (5 bases). The CDR3 DNA is TGCGCCAGCAGCTTTCGCAGGGTAAGGGATACGCAGTATTTT. Its protein is CASSFRRVRDTQYF. Looking up the rest from reference TRBV5-1 and TRBJ2-3 gives the full variable domain: KAGVTQTPRYLIKTRGQQVTLSCSPISGHRSVSWYQQTPGQGLQFLFEYFSETQRNKGNFPGRFSGRQFSNSRSEMNVSTLELGDSALYLCASSFRRVRDTQYFGPGTRLTVL.